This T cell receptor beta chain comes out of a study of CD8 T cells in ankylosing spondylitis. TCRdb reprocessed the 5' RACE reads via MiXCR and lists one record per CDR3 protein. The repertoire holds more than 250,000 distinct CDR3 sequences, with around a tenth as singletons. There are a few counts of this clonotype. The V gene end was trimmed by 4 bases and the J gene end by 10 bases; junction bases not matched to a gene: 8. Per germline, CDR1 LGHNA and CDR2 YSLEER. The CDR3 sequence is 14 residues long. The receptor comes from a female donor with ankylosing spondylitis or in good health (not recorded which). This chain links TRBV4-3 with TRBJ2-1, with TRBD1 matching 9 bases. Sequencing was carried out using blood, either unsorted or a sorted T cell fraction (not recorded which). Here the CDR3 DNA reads TGCGCCAGCAGCCTCGGGACAGGGTTGGGGGAGCAGTTCTTC. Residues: CASSLGTGLGEQFF.